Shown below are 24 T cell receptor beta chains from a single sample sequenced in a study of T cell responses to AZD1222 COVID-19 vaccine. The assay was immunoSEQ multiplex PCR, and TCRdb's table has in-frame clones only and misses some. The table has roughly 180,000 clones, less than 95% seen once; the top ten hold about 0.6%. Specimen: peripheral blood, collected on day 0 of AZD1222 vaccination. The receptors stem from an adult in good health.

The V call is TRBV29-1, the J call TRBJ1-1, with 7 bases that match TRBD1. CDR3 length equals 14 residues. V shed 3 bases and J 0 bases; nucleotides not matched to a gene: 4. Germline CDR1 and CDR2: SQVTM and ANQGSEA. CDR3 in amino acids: CSVDGDRLNTEAFF. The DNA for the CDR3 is TGCAGCGTTGATGGGGACAGATTGAACACTGAAGCTTTCTTT.

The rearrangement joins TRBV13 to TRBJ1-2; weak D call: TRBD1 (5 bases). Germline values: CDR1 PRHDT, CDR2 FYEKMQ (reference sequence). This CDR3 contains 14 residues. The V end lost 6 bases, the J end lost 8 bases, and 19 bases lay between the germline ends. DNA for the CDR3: TGTGCCAGCAGTTACCTTTGGGGGTTGAGCGGCTACACCTTC. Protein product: CASSYLWGLSGYTF.

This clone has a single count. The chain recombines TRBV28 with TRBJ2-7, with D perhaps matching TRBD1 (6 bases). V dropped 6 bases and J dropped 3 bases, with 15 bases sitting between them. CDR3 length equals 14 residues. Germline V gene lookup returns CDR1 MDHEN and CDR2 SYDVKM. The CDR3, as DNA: TGTGCCAGCAGCTACATTACACAGGGCTACGAGCAGTACTTC. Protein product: CASSYITQGYEQYF.

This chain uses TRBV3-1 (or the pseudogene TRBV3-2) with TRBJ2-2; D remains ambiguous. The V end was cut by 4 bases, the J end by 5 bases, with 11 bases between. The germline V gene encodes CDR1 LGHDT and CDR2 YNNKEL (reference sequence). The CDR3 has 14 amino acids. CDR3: CASSPSEWTGELFF. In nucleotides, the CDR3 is TGTGCCAGCAGCCCCTCCGAGTGGACCGGGGAGCTGTTTTTT.

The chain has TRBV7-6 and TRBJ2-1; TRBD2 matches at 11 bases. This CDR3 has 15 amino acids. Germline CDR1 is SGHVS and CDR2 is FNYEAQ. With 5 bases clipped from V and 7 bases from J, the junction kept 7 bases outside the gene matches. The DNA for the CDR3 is TGTGCCAGCAGCAGTAGCGGGGGGGGTACGAATGAGCAGTTCTTC. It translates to CASSSSGGGTNEQFF.

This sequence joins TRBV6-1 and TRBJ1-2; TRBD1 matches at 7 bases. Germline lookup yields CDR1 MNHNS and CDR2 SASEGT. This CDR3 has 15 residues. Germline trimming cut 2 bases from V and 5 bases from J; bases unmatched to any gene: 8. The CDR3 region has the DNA TGTGCCAGCAGTGAAAAACAGGGGAATTTTTATGGCTACACCTTC. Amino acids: CASSEKQGNFYGYTF.

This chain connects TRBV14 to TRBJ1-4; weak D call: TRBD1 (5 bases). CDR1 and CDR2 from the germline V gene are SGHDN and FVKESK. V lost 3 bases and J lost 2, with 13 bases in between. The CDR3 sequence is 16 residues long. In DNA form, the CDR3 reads TGTGCCAGCAGCCACTTAGGGACGGCTACTAATGAAAAACTGTTTTTT. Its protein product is CASSHLGTATNEKLFF.

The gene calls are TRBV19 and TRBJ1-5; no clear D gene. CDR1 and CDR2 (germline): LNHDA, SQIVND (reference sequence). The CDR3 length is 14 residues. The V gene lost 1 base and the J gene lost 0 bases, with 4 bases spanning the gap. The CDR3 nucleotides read TGTGCCAGTAGTATAGCCAATAGCAATCAGCCCCAGCATTTT. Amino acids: CASSIANSNQPQHF.

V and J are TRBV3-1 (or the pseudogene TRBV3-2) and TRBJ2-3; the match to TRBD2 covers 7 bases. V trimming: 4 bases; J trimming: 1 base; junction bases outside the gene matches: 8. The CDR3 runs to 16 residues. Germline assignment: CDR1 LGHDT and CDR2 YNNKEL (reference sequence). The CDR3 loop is CASSPKTTSGTDTQYF. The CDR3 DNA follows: TGTGCCAGCAGCCCAAAGACCACTAGCGGCACAGATACGCAGTATTTT.

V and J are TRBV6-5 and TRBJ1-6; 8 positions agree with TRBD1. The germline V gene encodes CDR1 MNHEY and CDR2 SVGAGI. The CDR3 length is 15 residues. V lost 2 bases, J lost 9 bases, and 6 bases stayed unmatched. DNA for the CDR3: TGTGCCAGCAGTTACGGAGACAGGGGCGGTTCACCCCTCCACTTT. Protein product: CASSYGDRGGSPLHF.

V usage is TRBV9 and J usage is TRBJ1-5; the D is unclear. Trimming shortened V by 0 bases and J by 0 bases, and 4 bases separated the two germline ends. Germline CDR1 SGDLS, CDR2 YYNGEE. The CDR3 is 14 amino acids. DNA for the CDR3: TGTGCCAGCAGCGTAGGAGCTAGCAATCAGCCCCAGCATTTT. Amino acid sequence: CASSVGASNQPQHF.

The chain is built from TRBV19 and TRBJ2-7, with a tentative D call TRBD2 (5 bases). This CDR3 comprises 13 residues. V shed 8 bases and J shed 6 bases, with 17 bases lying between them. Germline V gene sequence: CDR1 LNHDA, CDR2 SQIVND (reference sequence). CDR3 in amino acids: CASSHGVRLEQYF. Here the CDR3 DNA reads TGTGCCAGTTCCCACGGGGTTCGGCTCGAGCAGTACTTC.

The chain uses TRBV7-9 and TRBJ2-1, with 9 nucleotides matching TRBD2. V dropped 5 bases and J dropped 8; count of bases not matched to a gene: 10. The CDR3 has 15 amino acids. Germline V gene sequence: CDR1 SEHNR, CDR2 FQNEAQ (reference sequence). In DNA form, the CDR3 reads TGTGCCAGCAGCGAGAGACTAGCGGCGAGTTATGAGCAGTTCTTC. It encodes CASSERLAASYEQFF.

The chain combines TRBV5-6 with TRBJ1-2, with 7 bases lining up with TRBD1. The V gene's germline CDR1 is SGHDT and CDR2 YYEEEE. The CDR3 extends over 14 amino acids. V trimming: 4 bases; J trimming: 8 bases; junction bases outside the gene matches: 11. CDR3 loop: CASSLRQGSRGYTF. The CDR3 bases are TGTGCCAGCAGCCTAAGACAGGGAAGTCGGGGCTACACCTTC. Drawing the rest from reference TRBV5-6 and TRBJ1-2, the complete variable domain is DAGVTQSPTHLIKTRGQQVTLRCSPKSGHDTVSWYQQALGQGPQFIFQYYEEEERQRGNFPDRFSGHQFPNYSSELNVNALLLGDSALYLCASSLRQGSRGYTFGSGTRLTVV.

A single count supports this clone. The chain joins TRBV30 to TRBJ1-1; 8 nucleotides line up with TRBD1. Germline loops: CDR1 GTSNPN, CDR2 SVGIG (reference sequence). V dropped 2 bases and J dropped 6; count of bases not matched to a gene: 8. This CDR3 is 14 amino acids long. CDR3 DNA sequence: TGTGCCTGGAGTCTCGGACAGGGTTGGGCTGAAGCTTTCTTT. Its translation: CAWSLGQGWAEAFF.

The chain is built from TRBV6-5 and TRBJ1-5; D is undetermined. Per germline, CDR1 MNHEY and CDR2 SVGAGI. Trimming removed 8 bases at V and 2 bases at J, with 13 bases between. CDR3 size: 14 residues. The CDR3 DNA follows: TGTGCCAGCGGGCCGGCGGTGGGCAATCAGCCCCAGCATTTT. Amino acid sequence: CASGPAVGNQPQHF.

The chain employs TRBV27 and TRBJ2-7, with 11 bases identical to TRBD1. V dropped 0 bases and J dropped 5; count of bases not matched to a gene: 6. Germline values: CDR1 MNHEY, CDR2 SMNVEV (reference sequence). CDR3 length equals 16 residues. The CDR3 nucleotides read TGTGCCAGCAGTTTATCGGGACAGGGGGTTGAGCACGAGCAGTACTTC. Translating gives CASSLSGQGVEHEQYF.

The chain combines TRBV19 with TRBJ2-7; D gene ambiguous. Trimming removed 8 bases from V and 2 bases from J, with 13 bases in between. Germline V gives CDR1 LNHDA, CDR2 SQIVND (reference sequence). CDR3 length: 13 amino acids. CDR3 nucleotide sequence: TGTGCCAGTCAAAGGGCGATCCCCTACGAGCAGTACTTC. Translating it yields CASQRAIPYEQYF.

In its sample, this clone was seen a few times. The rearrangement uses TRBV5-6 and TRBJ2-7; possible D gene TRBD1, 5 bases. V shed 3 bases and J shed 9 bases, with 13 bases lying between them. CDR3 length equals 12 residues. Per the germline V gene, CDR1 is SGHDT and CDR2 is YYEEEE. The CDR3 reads CASSYQGTMQYF. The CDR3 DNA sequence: TGTGCCAGCAGCTATCAGGGTACGATGCAGTACTTC.

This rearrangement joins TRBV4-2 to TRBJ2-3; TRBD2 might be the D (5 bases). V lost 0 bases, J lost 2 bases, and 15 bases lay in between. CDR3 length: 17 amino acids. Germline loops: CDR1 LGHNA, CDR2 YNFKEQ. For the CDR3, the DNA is TGTGCCAGCAGCCAAGAATTCTTAGGAGGACTCACAGATACGCAGTATTTT. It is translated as CASSQEFLGGLTDTQYF.

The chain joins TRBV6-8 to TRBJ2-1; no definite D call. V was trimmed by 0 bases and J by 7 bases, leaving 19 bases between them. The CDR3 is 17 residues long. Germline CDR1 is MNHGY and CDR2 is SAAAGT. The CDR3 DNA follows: TGTGCCAGCAGTTACTCTAGCTGGACGATTGGGGTTAATGAGCAGTTCTTC. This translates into CASSYSSWTIGVNEQFF.

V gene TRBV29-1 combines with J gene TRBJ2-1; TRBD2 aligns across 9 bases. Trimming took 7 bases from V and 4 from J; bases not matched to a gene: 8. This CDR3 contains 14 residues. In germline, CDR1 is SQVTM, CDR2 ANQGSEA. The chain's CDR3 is CSAAGSGSYNEQFF. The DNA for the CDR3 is TGCAGCGCTGCGGGTAGCGGGAGTTACAATGAGCAGTTCTTC.

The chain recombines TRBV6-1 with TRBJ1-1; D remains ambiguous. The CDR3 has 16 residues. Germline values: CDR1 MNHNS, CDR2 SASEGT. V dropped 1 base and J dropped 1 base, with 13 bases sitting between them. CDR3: CASSEELGRGNTEAFF. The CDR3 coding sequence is TGTGCCAGCAGTGAAGAGTTGGGCCGGGGGAACACTGAAGCTTTCTTT.

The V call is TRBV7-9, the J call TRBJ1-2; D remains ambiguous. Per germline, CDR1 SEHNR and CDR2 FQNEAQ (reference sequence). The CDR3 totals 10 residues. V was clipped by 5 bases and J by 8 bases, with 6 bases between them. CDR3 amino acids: CASSPGGYTF. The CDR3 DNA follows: TGTGCCAGCAGCCCCGGGGGCTACACCTTC.